The 10 T cell receptor beta chains below all came from one sample that was sequenced in a study of T cells after yellow fever vaccination. TCRdb analysed the 5' RACE reads with MiXCR anew, one entry per CDR3 protein. The sample shows about 370,000 distinct CDR3 sequences, roughly 12% of them seen only once. Sample: PBMCs, taken on the day of the first yellow fever vaccination. The receptors come from a young man who received the YFV17D yellow fever vaccine.

This clonotype was counted only a few times. The V and J genes are TRBV30 and TRBJ2-4; 7 nucleotides line up with TRBD2. CDR1 GTSNPN and CDR2 SVGIG come from the germline V gene (reference sequence). CDR3 length: 13 residues. V lost 4 bases, J lost 8 bases, and 8 bases stayed unmatched. The CDR3 nucleotides are TGTGCCTGGAACCAGGGAGGGTTAGACATTCAGTACTTC. This translates into CAWNQGGLDIQYF.

This clonotype was observed a handful of times. The CDR3 carries no conserved terminal phenylalanine or tryptophan, so it likely arises from a read error. The limits of the CDR3 on the DNA are not certain, so only TCRdb's listed CDR3 is given. This chain uses TRBV6-5 with TRBJ2-1; TRBD1, the table's D call, lacks a check against the DNA. Germline V CDR1 and CDR2: MNHEY, SVGAGI. The CDR3 is made up of 10 amino acids, end residues included. This chain's CDR3 is CASSWDSPLG.

The chain recombines TRBV28 with TRBJ2-6; 7 bases map to TRBD1. Germline V gene data show CDR1 as MDHEN and CDR2 as SYDVKM. This CDR3 has 16 amino acids. V was clipped by 3 bases and J by 0 bases; unmatched bases: 2. The CDR3 sequence is CASSFDRASGANVLTF. In nucleotides, the CDR3 is TGTGCCAGCAGTTTCGACAGGGCCTCTGGGGCCAACGTCCTGACTTTC. The variable domain in full, completed from reference TRBV28 and TRBJ2-6, reads DVKVTQSSRYLVKRTGEKVFLECVQDMDHENMFWYRQDPGLGLRLIYFSYDVKMKEKGDIPEGYSVSREKKERFSLILESASTNQTSMYLCASSFDRASGANVLTFGAGSRLTVL.

The rearrangement joins TRBV10-3 to TRBJ2-5; D is perhaps TRBD1 (6 bases). Germline-derived CDR1 and CDR2 are ENHRY and SYGVKD. V was cut by 0 bases and J by 1 base, with 9 bases left in between. The CDR3 sequence is 15 residues long. The CDR3 nucleotides read TGTGCCATCAGTGAGTCGGCAGGGGTCCAAGAGACCCAGTACTTC. Protein: CAISESAGVQETQYF.

This clonotype was detected many times. The rearrangement joins TRBV12-3 or TRBV12-4 to TRBJ2-1; the D is unclear. Trimming removed 2 bases from V and 1 base from J, with 12 bases in between. The CDR3 totals 16 residues. In nucleotides, the CDR3 is TGTGCCAGCAGTTTAAGGTCGACTGGGTCCTACAATGAGCAGTTCTTC. Its translation is CASSLRSTGSYNEQFF.

This clonotype was counted between two and nine times. This sequence joins TRBV19 and TRBJ1-2; D gene unclear. Trimming shortened V by 5 bases and J by 7 bases, and 17 bases separated the two germline ends. Germline V gene lookup returns CDR1 LNHDA and CDR2 SQIVND (reference sequence). The CDR3 is 14 amino acids. DNA for the CDR3: TGTGCCAGTAGTCTCCGGACCCCTCGGGGTGGCTACACCTTC. Translating gives CASSLRTPRGGYTF.

This clonotype has a handful of counts. The rearrangement uses TRBV4-1 and TRBJ2-2; 7 bases align to TRBD1. The V segment lost 4 bases and the J segment 2 bases; nucleotides outside the gene matches: 10. There are 17 residues in the CDR3. Germline V gives CDR1 MGHRA, CDR2 YSYEKL. CDR3 sequence reads: CASSPTWGQFNTGELFF. The CDR3 DNA reads TGCGCCAGCAGCCCTACGTGGGGACAGTTCAACACCGGGGAGCTGTTTTTT.

This clonotype was recorded many times. The chain employs TRBV5-1 and TRBJ1-4; D perhaps matches TRBD1 (5 bases). Germline V CDR1 and CDR2: SGHRS, YFSETQ. The CDR3 is 14 amino acids. V lost 1 base to trimming and J lost 6 bases, with 10 bases between them. CDR3 nucleotides: TGCGCCAGCAGCTTGCAGGGAACGGATGAAAAACTGTTTTTT. Translated: CASSLQGTDEKLFF.

The chain uses TRBV9 and TRBJ1-6; D is perhaps TRBD1 (6 bases). Germline CDR1 and CDR2: SGDLS and YYNGEE. The CDR3 is 16 amino acids. V lost 4 bases, J lost 9 bases, and 20 bases lay in between. Written as DNA, the CDR3 is TGTGCCAGCAGCCCGGGGACAAGGCACTTAGGTTCACCCCTCCACTTT. Its translation is CASSPGTRHLGSPLHF. Using reference TRBV9 and TRBJ1-6 for the parts outside the CDR3, the full variable domain is DSGVTQTPKHLITATGQRVTLRCSPRSGDLSVYWYQQSLDQGLQFLIQYYNGEERAKGNILERFSAQQFPDLHSELNLSSLELGDSALYFCASSPGTRHLGSPLHFGNGTRLTVT.

This clonotype was counted a few times. This sequence joins TRBV20-1 and TRBJ1-4; 9 bases match TRBD1. This CDR3 has 15 amino acids. V dropped 6 bases and J dropped 6; count of bases not matched to a gene: 11. Germline CDR1 DFQATT, CDR2 SNEGSKA (reference sequence). CDR3 sequence (DNA): TGCAGTGCACCCTCCAGGACAGGGGTTGATGAAAAACTGTTTTTT. Translated: CSAPSRTGVDEKLFF.